Below are 28 T cell receptor beta chains sequenced from a single sample in a study of T cells in localized non-small cell lung cancer. Generated by immunoSEQ multiplex PCR, the TCRdb table keeps only in-frame clones and is missing some. This sample has 2,000 or so clones, with 26% found just once. This specimen consisted of normal lung tissue next to the tumor, obtained before any cancer treatment. The receptors stem from an older female donor with stage I lung adenocarcinoma.

This clone was seen only a few times. The rearrangement uses TRBV11-3 and TRBJ1-3; TRBD1 matches at 8 bases. With 3 bases clipped from V and 2 bases from J, the junction kept 3 bases outside the gene matches. This CDR3 contains 15 residues. Germline values: CDR1 SGHNT, CDR2 YENEEA. CDR3 bases: TGTGCCAGCAGCTTGGAGGACAGGGCTGGAAACACCATATATTTT. It specifies CASSLEDRAGNTIYF.

By share, this clone ranks as large (0.1 to 1%). CDR3 sequence: CASSSFGIDTQYF. CDR3 DNA sequence: TGTGCCAGTAGTTCCTTCGGGATCGATACGCAGTATTTT. The chain combines TRBV19 with TRBJ2-3; a weak D match, TRBD2 (5 bases). V was pared by 5 bases and J by 6 bases, with 12 bases between. CDR1 and CDR2 from the germline V gene are LNHDA and SQIVND (reference sequence). The CDR3 is made up of 13 amino acids.

The sample holds a few counts of this clone. The chain has TRBV6-8 and TRBJ2-3, with 9 positions matching TRBD2. Per germline, CDR1 MNHGY and CDR2 SAAAGT. The CDR3 length is 19 residues. J was trimmed by 0 bases and V by 10 bases; bases with no gene match: 20. CDR3 sequence reads: CAIRTAAGGPHASTDTQYF. In DNA, the CDR3 is TGTGCCATCAGAACTGCAGCGGGAGGACCTCACGCTAGCACAGATACGCAGTATTTT.

The rearrangement joins TRBV11-3 to TRBJ1-4; tentatively, D is TRBD1 (6 bases). The germline V gene encodes CDR1 SGHNT and CDR2 YENEEA. This CDR3 comprises 16 residues. V shed 7 bases and J shed 4 bases, with 19 bases lying between them. CDR3 nucleotides: TGTGCCAGCACCGACCAAAGGACCAGGGGTAATGAAAAACTGTTTTTT. Translating gives CASTDQRTRGNEKLFF.

J is TRBJ2-2 and V is TRBV18; D unresolved. The V gene lost 0 bases and the J gene lost 2 bases, with 10 bases spanning the gap. The germline V gene encodes CDR1 KGHSH and CDR2 LQKENI. The CDR3 contains 16 residues. This CDR3 is CASSPPSDLNTGELFF. As DNA, the CDR3 is TGTGCCAGCTCACCACCTTCGGACCTAAACACCGGGGAGCTGTTTTTT.

This clone has just a few counts. This chain joins TRBV1 and TRBJ1-5. TRBV1 corresponds to a pseudogene. CDR3 size: 15 residues. CDR3 protein: CASSQSRGNNQPQHF. The CDR3 nucleotides are TGCGCCAGCAGCCAAAGCCGGGGCAACAATCAGCCCCAGCATTTT.

This rearrangement joins TRBV6-8 to TRBJ2-1; maybe TRBD2 (5 bases). CDR3 length: 13 amino acids. The germline V gene encodes CDR1 MNHGY and CDR2 SAAAGT. V was trimmed by 6 bases and J by 8 bases, leaving 14 bases between them. The DNA of the CDR3 is TGTGCCAGCAGGCCAAGGGTTAGCGATGAGCAGTTCTTC. Translation gives CASRPRVSDEQFF.

This clone occurred a few times. The chain couples TRBV11-3 to TRBJ2-5; D gene ambiguous. Trimming removed 3 bases from V and 1 base from J, with 9 bases in between. This CDR3 comprises 14 residues. The germline CDR1 and CDR2 sequences are SGHNT and YENEEA. The CDR3 protein is CASSLESFQETQYF. For the CDR3, the DNA is TGTGCCAGCAGCTTGGAAAGTTTCCAAGAGACCCAGTACTTC.

This clone was found a few times. The rearrangement joins TRBV9 to TRBJ2-1; TRBD2 matches at 13 bases. Germline CDR1 and CDR2: SGDLS and YYNGEE. The CDR3 spans 15 residues. V shed 3 bases and J 4 bases; nucleotides not matched to a gene: 1. The DNA of the CDR3 is TGTGCCAGCAGCGAGACTAGCGGGGGGTACAATGAGCAGTTCTTC. Translation gives CASSETSGGYNEQFF.

The rearrangement uses TRBV28 and TRBJ2-5, with TRBD1 matching 7 bases. This CDR3 spans 16 amino acids. CDR1 and CDR2 (germline): MDHEN, SYDVKM. V gave up 5 bases and J gave up 0 bases; unmatched junction bases: 9. This chain's CDR3 is CASSDSGTAYQETQYF. The CDR3 coding sequence is TGTGCCAGCAGTGACTCCGGGACAGCGTACCAAGAGACCCAGTACTTC.

The chain couples TRBV29-1 to TRBJ2-7; the D gene is possibly TRBD1 (5 bases). The CDR3 contains 12 residues. V was cut by 4 bases and J by 0 bases, with 7 bases left in between. Per the germline V gene, CDR1 is SQVTM and CDR2 is ANQGSEA. Written as DNA, the CDR3 is TGCAGCGTTGTAGACAGCTCCTACGAGCAGTACTTC. Translated, it gives CSVVDSSYEQYF.

This clone is classed as medium-sized (0.01 to 0.1%). The rearrangement joins TRBV4-1 to TRBJ2-3; the match to TRBD2 covers 15 bases. The ends lost 0 bases at V and 3 bases at J; junction bases unmatched: 4. CDR1 and CDR2 from the germline V gene are MGHRA and YSYEKL. This CDR3 has 18 residues. This CDR3 reads CASSQDGLAGGRTDTQYF. Written as DNA, the CDR3 is TGCGCCAGCAGCCAAGATGGACTAGCGGGGGGGCGTACAGATACGCAGTATTTT.

This clone occurred a few times. The CDR3 coding sequence is TGTGCCAGCAGCCCGGGGCTCAACTCTGGAAACACCATATATTTT. Amino acid sequence: CASSPGLNSGNTIYF. The genes are TRBV11-3 and TRBJ1-3; a weak D match, TRBD1 (5 bases). The V and J ends lost 5 bases and 0 bases respectively, with 11 bases between them. This CDR3 spans 15 amino acids. The germline V gene has CDR1 SGHNT and CDR2 YENEEA. Based on the CDR3 plus reference TRBV11-3 and TRBJ1-3, the full variable domain is EAGVVQSPRYKIIEKKQPVAFWCNPISGHNTLYWYLQNLGQGPELLIRYENEEAVDDSQLPKDRFSAERLKGVDSTLKIQPAELGDSAVYLCASSPGLNSGNTIYFGEGSWLTVV.

The chain links TRBV18 to TRBJ2-7; D is uncertain. Trimming took off 0 bases at V and 0 bases at J, with 3 bases between the two ends. This CDR3 spans 13 amino acids. CDR1 KGHSH and CDR2 LQKENI come from the germline V gene. The DNA of the CDR3 is TGTGCCAGCTCACCACCGGCCTCCTACGAGCAGTACTTC. Residues: CASSPPASYEQYF.

This clone was observed a handful of times. This chain uses TRBV6-8 with TRBJ1-1; D is undetermined. The germline V gene encodes CDR1 MNHGY and CDR2 SAAAGT. This CDR3 is 16 amino acids long. Trimming took off 0 bases at V and 5 bases at J, with 16 bases between the two ends. The CDR3 spells CASSYSTWEILTEAFF. The DNA of the CDR3 is TGTGCCAGCAGTTACTCGACGTGGGAGATTTTAACTGAAGCTTTCTTT.

The chain has TRBV10-2 and TRBJ1-4; 7 nucleotides agree with TRBD1. The CDR3 spans 15 residues. CDR1 is WSHSY, CDR2 SAAADI, per germline. Trimming cost V 6 bases and J 5 bases; bases outside gene matches: 9. CDR3 in DNA: TGCGCCAGCAGCCGAACAGGGGCCGAAAATGAAAAACTGTTTTTT. Translating it yields CASSRTGAENEKLFF.

This clone was detected a few times. The gene calls are TRBV2 and TRBJ2-1; a weak D match, TRBD1 (5 bases). Germline V CDR1 and CDR2: SNHLY, FYNNEI. The CDR3 loop spans 13 amino acids. The V and J ends lost 6 bases and 4 bases respectively, with 10 bases between them. DNA for the CDR3: TGTGCCAGCAGCACCCGACAGTACAATGAGCAGTTCTTC. It translates to CASSTRQYNEQFF.

This clone was counted only a few times. This chain uses TRBV19 with TRBJ2-7; tentatively, D is TRBD1 (6 bases). The CDR3 spans 13 residues. The V and J ends lost 0 bases and 3 bases respectively, with 6 bases between them. Looked up from germline, CDR1 is LNHDA and CDR2 is SQIVND (reference sequence). CDR3 sequence: CASSIEDSYEQYF. CDR3 DNA: TGTGCCAGTAGTATAGAGGACAGCTACGAGCAGTACTTC.

This clone turned up a few times. V and J are TRBV6-8 and TRBJ1-1; 9 nucleotides match TRBD1. CDR3 length: 14 amino acids. The germline CDR1 and CDR2 sequences are MNHGY and SAAAGT. V was clipped by 5 bases and J by 4 bases; unmatched bases: 5. The DNA for the CDR3 is TGTGCCAGCAGTCTGACAGGGGGTCCCACTGAAGCTTTCTTT. It yields the protein CASSLTGGPTEAFF.

V and J are TRBV6-8 and TRBJ1-1; D perhaps matches TRBD1 (6 bases). Germline CDR1 and CDR2: MNHGY and SAAAGT. V was trimmed by 4 bases and J by 3 bases, leaving 9 bases between them. The CDR3 length is 13 residues. CDR3 residues: CASSSYRDTEAFF. The CDR3 DNA sequence: TGTGCCAGCAGTTCATACAGGGACACTGAAGCTTTCTTT.

In this sample, this clone turned up once. This rearrangement joins TRBV18 to TRBJ2-2; 7 nucleotides match TRBD1. Trimming removed 0 bases from V and 3 bases from J; junction bases left unmatched: 4. The CDR3 extends over 16 amino acids. Germline CDR1 and CDR2: KGHSH and LQKENI. For the CDR3, the DNA is TGTGCCAGCTCACCACCGGACAGGAGTGACACCGGGGAGCTGTTTTTT. It yields the protein CASSPPDRSDTGELFF. Looking up the rest from reference TRBV18 and TRBJ2-2 gives the full variable domain: NAGVMQNPRHLVRRRGQEARLRCSPMKGHSHVYWYRQLPEEGLKFMVYLQKENIIDESGMPKERFSAEFPKEGPSILRIQQVVRGDSAAYFCASSPPDRSDTGELFFGEGSRLTVL.

The gene calls are TRBV10-2 and TRBJ1-2; D call uncertain. CDR3 length: 12 residues. Trimming shortened V by 10 bases and J by 4 bases, and 13 bases separated the two germline ends. Looked up from germline, CDR1 is WSHSY and CDR2 is SAAADI. The CDR3 sequence: CATLRDSYGYTF. The CDR3, as DNA: TGCGCCACCTTGAGGGATAGCTATGGCTACACCTTC.

This clone was picked up a small number of times. This chain joins TRBV30 and TRBJ1-4; 8 nucleotides line up with TRBD1. The germline V gene has CDR1 GTSNPN and CDR2 SVGIG (reference sequence). CDR3 length: 15 residues. V gave up 0 bases and J gave up 7 bases; unmatched junction bases: 7. CDR3 sequence reads: CAWSVPQGAGEKLFF. CDR3 in DNA: TGTGCCTGGAGTGTTCCTCAGGGGGCCGGTGAAAAACTGTTTTTT. The whole variable domain, filled in from reference TRBV30 and TRBJ1-4, reads SQTIHQWPATLVQPVGSPLSLECTVEGTSNPNLYWYRQAAGRGLQLLFYSVGIGQISSEVPQNLSASRPQDRQFILSSKKLLLSDSGFYLCAWSVPQGAGEKLFFGSGTQLSVL.

The J gene is TRBJ1-2, the V gene TRBV6-8; possible D gene TRBD1, 6 bases. Germline V gives CDR1 MNHGY, CDR2 SAAAGT. Deletions cut 6 bases from V and 7 bases from J, with 18 bases between. The CDR3 has 14 residues. Here the CDR3 DNA reads TGTGCCAGCAGCGCCGGGACACGGTTCGTTGGCTACACCTTC. Residues: CASSAGTRFVGYTF.

The chain is built from TRBV19 and TRBJ2-2, with D perhaps TRBD2 (6 bases). Germline lookup yields CDR1 LNHDA and CDR2 SQIVND (reference sequence). The CDR3 length is 15 residues. Trimming cost V 6 bases and J 7 bases, with 18 bases left between them. This CDR3 is CASRSSFMGGGELFF. The CDR3 nucleotides are TGTGCCAGTAGATCCTCTTTTATGGGGGGCGGGGAGCTGTTTTTT.

The chain uses TRBV10-3 and TRBJ1-2; maybe TRBD1 (5 bases). The V and J ends lost 0 bases and 4 bases respectively, with 9 bases between them. The CDR3 is 14 amino acids. CDR1 is ENHRY and CDR2 is SYGVKD in the germline V gene. The CDR3 region has the DNA TGTGCCATCAGTGAGTCGCAGGGAGGCTATGGCTACACCTTC. This translates into CAISESQGGYGYTF.

V usage is TRBV9 and J usage is TRBJ1-3; the D is unclear. The V gene's germline CDR1 is SGDLS and CDR2 YYNGEE. The CDR3 contains 18 residues. V was pared by 5 bases and J by 0 bases, with 21 bases between. This chain's CDR3 is CASRGGGDMSLSGNTIYF. The CDR3 DNA follows: TGTGCCAGCAGGGGTGGCGGGGATATGTCTCTCTCTGGAAACACCATATATTTT.

This clone was detected only once. The chain has TRBV19 and TRBJ2-1; 11 bases agree with TRBD2. Trimming removed 4 bases from V and 7 bases from J; junction bases left unmatched: 6. Germline V gene data show CDR1 as LNHDA and CDR2 as SQIVND (reference sequence). The CDR3 length is 15 residues. The CDR3 loop is CASSKAGLAENEQFF. The CDR3 coding sequence is TGTGCCAGTAGTAAAGCGGGACTAGCGGAGAATGAGCAGTTCTTC.